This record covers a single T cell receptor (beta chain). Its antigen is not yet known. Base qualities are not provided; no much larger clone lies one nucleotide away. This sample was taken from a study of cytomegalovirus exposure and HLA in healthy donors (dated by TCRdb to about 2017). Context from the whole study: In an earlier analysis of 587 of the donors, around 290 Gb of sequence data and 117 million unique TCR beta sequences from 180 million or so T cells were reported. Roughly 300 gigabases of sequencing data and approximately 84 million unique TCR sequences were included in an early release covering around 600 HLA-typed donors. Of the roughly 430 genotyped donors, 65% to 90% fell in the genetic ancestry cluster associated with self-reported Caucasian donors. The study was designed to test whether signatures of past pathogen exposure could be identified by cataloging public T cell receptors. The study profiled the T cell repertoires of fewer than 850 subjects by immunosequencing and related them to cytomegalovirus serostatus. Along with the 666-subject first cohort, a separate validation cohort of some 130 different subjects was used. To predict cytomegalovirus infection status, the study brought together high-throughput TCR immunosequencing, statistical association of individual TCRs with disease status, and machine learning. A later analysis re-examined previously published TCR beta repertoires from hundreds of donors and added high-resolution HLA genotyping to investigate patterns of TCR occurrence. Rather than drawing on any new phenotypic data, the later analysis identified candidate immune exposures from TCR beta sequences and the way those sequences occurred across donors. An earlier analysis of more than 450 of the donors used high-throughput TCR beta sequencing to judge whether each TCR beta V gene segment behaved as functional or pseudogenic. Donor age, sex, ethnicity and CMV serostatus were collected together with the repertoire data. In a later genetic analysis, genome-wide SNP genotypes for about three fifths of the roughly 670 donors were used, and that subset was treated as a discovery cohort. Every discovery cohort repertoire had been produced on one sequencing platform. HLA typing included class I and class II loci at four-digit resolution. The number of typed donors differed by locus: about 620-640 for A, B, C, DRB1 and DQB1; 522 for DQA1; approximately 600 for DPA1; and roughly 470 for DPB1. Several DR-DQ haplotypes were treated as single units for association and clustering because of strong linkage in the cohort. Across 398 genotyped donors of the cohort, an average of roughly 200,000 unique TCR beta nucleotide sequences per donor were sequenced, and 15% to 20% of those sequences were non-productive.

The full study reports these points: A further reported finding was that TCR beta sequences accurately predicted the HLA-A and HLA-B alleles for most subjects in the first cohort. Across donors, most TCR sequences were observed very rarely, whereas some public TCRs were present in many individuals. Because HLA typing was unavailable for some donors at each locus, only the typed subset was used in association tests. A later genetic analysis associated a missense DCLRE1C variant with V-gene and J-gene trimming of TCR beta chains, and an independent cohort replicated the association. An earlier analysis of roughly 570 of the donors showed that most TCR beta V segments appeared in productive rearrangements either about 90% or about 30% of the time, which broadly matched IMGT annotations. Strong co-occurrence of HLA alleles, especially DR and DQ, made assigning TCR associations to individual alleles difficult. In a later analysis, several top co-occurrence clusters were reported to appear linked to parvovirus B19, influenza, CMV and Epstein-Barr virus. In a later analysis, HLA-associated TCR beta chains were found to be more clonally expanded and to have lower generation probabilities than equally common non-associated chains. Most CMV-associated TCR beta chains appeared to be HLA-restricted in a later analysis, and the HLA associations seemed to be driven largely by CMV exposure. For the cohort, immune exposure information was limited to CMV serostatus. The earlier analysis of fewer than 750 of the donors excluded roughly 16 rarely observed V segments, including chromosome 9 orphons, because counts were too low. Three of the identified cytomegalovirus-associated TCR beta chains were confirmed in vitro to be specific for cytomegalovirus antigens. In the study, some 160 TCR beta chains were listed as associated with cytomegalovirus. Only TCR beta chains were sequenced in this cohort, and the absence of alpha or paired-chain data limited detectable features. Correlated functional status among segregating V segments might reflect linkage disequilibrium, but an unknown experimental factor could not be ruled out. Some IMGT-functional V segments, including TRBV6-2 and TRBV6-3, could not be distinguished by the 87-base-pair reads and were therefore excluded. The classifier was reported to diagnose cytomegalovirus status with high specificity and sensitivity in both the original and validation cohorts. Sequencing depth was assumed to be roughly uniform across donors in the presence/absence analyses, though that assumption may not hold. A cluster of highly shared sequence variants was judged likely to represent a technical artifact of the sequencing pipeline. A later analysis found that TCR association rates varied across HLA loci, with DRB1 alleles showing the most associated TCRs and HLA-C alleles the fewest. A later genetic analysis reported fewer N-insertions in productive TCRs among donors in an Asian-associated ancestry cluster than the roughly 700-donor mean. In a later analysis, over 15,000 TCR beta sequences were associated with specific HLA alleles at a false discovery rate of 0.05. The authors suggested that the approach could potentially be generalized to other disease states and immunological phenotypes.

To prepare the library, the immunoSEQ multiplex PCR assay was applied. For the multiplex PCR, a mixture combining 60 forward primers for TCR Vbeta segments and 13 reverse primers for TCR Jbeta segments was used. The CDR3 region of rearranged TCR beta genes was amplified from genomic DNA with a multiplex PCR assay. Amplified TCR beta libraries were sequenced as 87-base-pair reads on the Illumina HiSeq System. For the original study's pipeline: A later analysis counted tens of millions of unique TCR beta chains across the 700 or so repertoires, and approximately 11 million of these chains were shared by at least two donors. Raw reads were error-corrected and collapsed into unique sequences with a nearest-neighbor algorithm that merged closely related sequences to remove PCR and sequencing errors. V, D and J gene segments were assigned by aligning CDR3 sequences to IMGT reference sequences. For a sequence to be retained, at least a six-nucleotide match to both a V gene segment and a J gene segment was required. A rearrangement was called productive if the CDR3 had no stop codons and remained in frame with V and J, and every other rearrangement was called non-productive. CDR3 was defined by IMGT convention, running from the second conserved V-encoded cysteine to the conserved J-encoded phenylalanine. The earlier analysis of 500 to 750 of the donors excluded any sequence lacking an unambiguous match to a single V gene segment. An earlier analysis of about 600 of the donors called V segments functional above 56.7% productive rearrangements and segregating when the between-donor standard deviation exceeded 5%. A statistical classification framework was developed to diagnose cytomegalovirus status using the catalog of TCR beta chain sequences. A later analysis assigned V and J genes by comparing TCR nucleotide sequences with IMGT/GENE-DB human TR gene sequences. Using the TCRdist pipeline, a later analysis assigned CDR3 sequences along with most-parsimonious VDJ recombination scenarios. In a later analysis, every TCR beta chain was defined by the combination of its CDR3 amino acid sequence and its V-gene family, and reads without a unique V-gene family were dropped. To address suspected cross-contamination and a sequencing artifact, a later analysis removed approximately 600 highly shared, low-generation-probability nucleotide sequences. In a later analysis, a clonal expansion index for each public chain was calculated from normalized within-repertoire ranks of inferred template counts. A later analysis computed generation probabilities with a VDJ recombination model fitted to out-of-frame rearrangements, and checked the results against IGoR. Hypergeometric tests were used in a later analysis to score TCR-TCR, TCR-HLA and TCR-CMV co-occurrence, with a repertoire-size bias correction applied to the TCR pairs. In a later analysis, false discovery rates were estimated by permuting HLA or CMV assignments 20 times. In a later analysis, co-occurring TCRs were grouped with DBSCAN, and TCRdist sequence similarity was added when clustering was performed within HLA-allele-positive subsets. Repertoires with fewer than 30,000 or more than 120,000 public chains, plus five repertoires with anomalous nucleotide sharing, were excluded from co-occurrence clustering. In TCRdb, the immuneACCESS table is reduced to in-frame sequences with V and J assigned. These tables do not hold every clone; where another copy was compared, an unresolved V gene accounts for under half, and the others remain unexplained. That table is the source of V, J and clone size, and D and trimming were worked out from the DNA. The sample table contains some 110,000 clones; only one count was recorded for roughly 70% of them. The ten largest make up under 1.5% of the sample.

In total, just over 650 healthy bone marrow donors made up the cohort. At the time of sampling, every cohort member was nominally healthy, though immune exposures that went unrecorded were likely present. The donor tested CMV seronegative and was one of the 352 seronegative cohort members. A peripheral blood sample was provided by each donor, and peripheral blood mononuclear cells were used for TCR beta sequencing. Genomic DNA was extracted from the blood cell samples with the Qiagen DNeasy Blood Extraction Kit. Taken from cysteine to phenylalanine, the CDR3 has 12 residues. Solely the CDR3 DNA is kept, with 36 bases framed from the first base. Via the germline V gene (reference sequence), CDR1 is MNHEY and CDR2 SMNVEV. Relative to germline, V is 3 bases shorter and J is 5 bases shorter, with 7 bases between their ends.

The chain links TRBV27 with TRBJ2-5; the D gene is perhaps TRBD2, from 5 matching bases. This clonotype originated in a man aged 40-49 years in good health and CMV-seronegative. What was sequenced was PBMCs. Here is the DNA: TGTGCCAGCAGTTTCCGAGGGGAGACCCAGTACTTC. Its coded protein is CASSFRGETQYF.